The 27 T cell receptor beta chains presented below share a single source sample, sequenced in a study of PD-L1 blockade in urothelial cancer. Sequenced by immunoSEQ multiplex PCR; TCRdb stores in-frame clones only, minus some. The sample consists of 71,000 or so clones, about 89% of them appearing once. The sequencing used PBMCs, collected around atezolizumab (anti-PD-L1) treatment. Every receptor here comes from a man between 60 and 75 years old with urothelial cancer.

The DNA of the CDR3 is TGTGCCCTGGGGGGGCGGTCAAGCACAGATACGCAGTATTTT. Translated: CALGGRSSTDTQYF. The chain couples TRBV30 to TRBJ2-3; D possibly corresponds to TRBD2 (7 bases). CDR1 is GTSNPN, CDR2 SVGIG, per germline (reference sequence). CDR3 length equals 14 residues. Trimming left V 8 bases short and J 0 bases short, with 15 bases between.

CDR3 DNA: TGCAGCGGGGGCAGACAGAGCACAGATACGCAGTATTTT. Translation gives CSGGRQSTDTQYF. The V gene is TRBV29-1, the J gene TRBJ2-3; TRBD1 might be the D (5 bases). The V and J ends lost 7 bases and 0 bases respectively, with 11 bases between them. Germline V lookup: CDR1 SQVTM, CDR2 ANQGSEA. The CDR3 extends over 13 amino acids.

This chain links TRBV11-2 with TRBJ2-1; no clear D. There are 15 residues in the CDR3. The germline V gene has CDR1 SGHAT and CDR2 FQNNGV. V shed 5 bases and J shed 5 bases, with 16 bases lying between them. The CDR3 DNA is TGTGCCAGCAGCCGTACCCAGGTGTCGAACAATGAGCAGTTCTTC. Protein: CASSRTQVSNNEQFF.

The J gene is TRBJ1-5, the V gene TRBV6-1; the match to TRBD1 covers 12 bases. Germline trimming cut 2 bases from V and 5 bases from J; bases unmatched to any gene: 10. Germline V gene sequence: CDR1 MNHNS, CDR2 SASEGT. This CDR3 is built from 18 residues. The CDR3: CASSEKVGTGGRDQPQHF. CDR3 coding DNA: TGTGCCAGCAGTGAAAAAGTTGGGACAGGGGGCCGCGATCAGCCCCAGCATTTT.

This chain uses TRBV4-3 with TRBJ2-1; no reliable D call. V was trimmed by 4 bases and J by 0 bases, leaving 10 bases between them. This CDR3 is 15 amino acids long. Germline V gives CDR1 LGHNA, CDR2 YSLEER. CDR3 sequence reads: CASSPPSGSYNEQFF. The CDR3 DNA is TGCGCCAGCAGCCCCCCCTCCGGCTCCTACAATGAGCAGTTCTTC.

The chain carries TRBV6-5 and TRBJ2-3, with 9 positions matching TRBD1. Germline V gives CDR1 MNHEY, CDR2 SVGAGI. V was clipped by 9 bases and J by 12 bases; unmatched bases: 19. The CDR3 length is 15 residues. The CDR3: CASQEGGQGRKLQYF. CDR3 DNA sequence: TGTGCCAGTCAGGAAGGGGGACAGGGTCGAAAGCTCCAGTATTTT.

This clone is a singleton in its sample. J is TRBJ2-2 and V is TRBV7-8; 10 nucleotides match TRBD1. The V and J ends lost 3 bases and 6 bases, in that order; junction bases with no gene match: 4. This CDR3 region has 15 residues. The germline CDR1 and CDR2 sequences are SGHVS and FQNEAQ. The CDR3 protein is CASSLQGQGAGELFF. Here the CDR3 DNA reads TGTGCCAGCAGCTTGCAAGGACAGGGGGCCGGGGAGCTGTTTTTT.

This chain connects TRBV15 to TRBJ2-5, with 13 bases fitting TRBD2. V shed 3 bases, J shed 5 bases, and the junction held 3 bases outside the gene matches. The CDR3 contains 15 residues. Germline V gene lookup returns CDR1 LNHNV and CDR2 YYDKDF (reference sequence). The CDR3 sequence is CATSSWTSGSETQYF. Written as DNA, the CDR3 is TGTGCCACCAGCAGCTGGACTAGCGGGAGTGAGACCCAGTACTTC.

The J gene is TRBJ2-5, the V gene TRBV18; 15 nucleotides line up with TRBD2. CDR1 and CDR2 (germline): KGHSH, LQKENI. The CDR3 contains 18 residues. After removal of 6 bases from V and 4 bases from J, the junction contained 12 bases not matched to a gene. The CDR3: CASSPTPGLAGGTETQYF. CDR3 in DNA: TGTGCCAGCTCTCCTACTCCGGGACTAGCGGGGGGAACAGAGACCCAGTACTTC.

The chain is built from TRBV28 and TRBJ2-1; D might be TRBD2 (5 bases). Germline V lookup: CDR1 MDHEN, CDR2 SYDVKM. The CDR3 runs to 16 residues. The V and J ends lost 7 bases and 9 bases respectively, with 25 bases between them. In DNA, the CDR3 is TGTGCCAGCACCACTCCCTCCCCCCCACTAGGAGGTGAGCAGTTCTTC. This translates into CASTTPSPPLGGEQFF.

This clone was seen more than once but under ten times. The sample has other DNA sequences that encode this CDR3 too. V usage is TRBV7-8 and J usage is TRBJ1-1; D unresolved. Looked up from germline, CDR1 is SGHVS and CDR2 is FQNEAQ. V gave up 0 bases and J gave up 4 bases, with 9 bases separating them. There are 14 residues in the CDR3. The CDR3 protein is CASSLATGSTEAFF. CDR3 bases: TGTGCCAGCAGCTTAGCAACGGGTTCCACTGAAGCTTTCTTT.

The rearrangement uses TRBV19 and TRBJ1-2; D call uncertain. The CDR3 runs to 15 residues. Germline-derived CDR1 and CDR2 are LNHDA and SQIVND (reference sequence). Trimming took off 4 bases at V and 0 bases at J, with 12 bases between the two ends. CDR3 protein: CASSNTLSANYGYTF. The CDR3 DNA follows: TGTGCCAGTAGTAATACCTTGTCAGCTAACTATGGCTACACCTTC.

This clone appeared a single time. V gene TRBV7-9 combines with J gene TRBJ1-1; 7 bases align to TRBD1. V shed 4 bases and J 7 bases; nucleotides not matched to a gene: 6. Looked up from germline, CDR1 is SEHNR and CDR2 is FQNEAQ (reference sequence). The CDR3 length is 13 residues. The CDR3 loop is CASSSPDRLEAFF. CDR3 DNA sequence: TGTGCCAGCAGCTCGCCGGACAGGCTTGAAGCTTTCTTT.

The gene calls are TRBV5-4 and TRBJ1-5; possibly TRBD1 for D (5 bases). The CDR3 loop spans 13 amino acids. From germline, CDR1 is SGHNT and CDR2 YYREEE (reference sequence). V was cut by 3 bases and J by 6 bases, with 10 bases left in between. CDR3 in DNA: TGTGCCAGCAGCTGGGGGGGAGTTCAGCCCCAGCATTTT. This gives the protein CASSWGGVQPQHF.

CDR3 sequence reads: CASSLDRGGTDTQYF. In nucleotides, the CDR3 is TGCGCCAGCAGCTTGGACAGGGGCGGCACAGATACGCAGTATTTT. This chain connects TRBV5-1 to TRBJ2-3; TRBD1 matches 7 bases. There are 15 residues in the CDR3. Trimming took 0 bases from V and 1 from J; bases not matched to a gene: 2. CDR1 is SGHRS and CDR2 is YFSETQ in the germline V gene. The variable domain in full, completed from reference TRBV5-1 and TRBJ2-3, reads KAGVTQTPRYLIKTRGQQVTLSCSPISGHRSVSWYQQTPGQGLQFLFEYFSETQRNKGNFPGRFSGRQFSNSRSEMNVSTLELGDSALYLCASSLDRGGTDTQYFGPGTRLTVL.

V and J are TRBV7-9 and TRBJ1-4, with D perhaps matching TRBD1 (5 bases). The germline CDR1 and CDR2 sequences are SEHNR and FQNEAQ (reference sequence). V lost 1 base and J 7 bases, leaving 10 bases between the germline ends. The CDR3 consists of 14 residues. The CDR3 coding sequence is TGTGCCAGCAGCTTAGAAGGGGTCGGTGAAAAACTGTTTTTT. Encoded protein: CASSLEGVGEKLFF. Full variable domain (rest looked up from reference TRBV7-9 and TRBJ1-4): DTGVSQNPRHKITKRGQNVTFRCDPISEHNRLYWYRQTLGQGPEFLTYFQNEAQLEKSRLLSDRFSAERPKGSFSTLEIQRTEQGDSAMYLCASSLEGVGEKLFFGSGTQLSVL.

This chain uses TRBV28 with TRBJ2-7, with D perhaps matching TRBD2 (5 bases). There are 11 residues in the CDR3. Germline CDR1 MDHEN, CDR2 SYDVKM. Trimming took off 6 bases at V and 2 bases at J, with 5 bases between the two ends. The CDR3 loop is CASREAYEQYF. CDR3 nucleotides: TGTGCCAGCAGGGAGGCCTACGAGCAGTACTTC.

The chain uses TRBV15 and TRBJ2-5; 7 positions agree with TRBD2. This CDR3 spans 13 amino acids. The germline V gene has CDR1 LNHNV and CDR2 YYDKDF (reference sequence). Written as DNA, the CDR3 is TGTGCTAACACCCGGGGGGACCAAGAGACCCAGTACTTC. It translates to CANTRGDQETQYF.

This chain uses TRBV6-1 with TRBJ1-6, with 9 positions matching TRBD1. The CDR3 has 13 amino acids. Looked up from germline, CDR1 is MNHNS and CDR2 is SASEGT. V gave up 2 bases and J gave up 16 bases; unmatched junction bases: 6. CDR3 region: CASSEWGQGTLHF. The CDR3 bases are TGTGCCAGCAGTGAATGGGGACAGGGCACTCTCCACTTT.

V gene TRBV7-9 combines with J gene TRBJ2-5, with 8 bases lining up with TRBD1. This CDR3 region has 17 residues. The junction had 15 bases not matched to a gene; V was cut back by 5 bases and J by 4 bases. CDR1 SEHNR and CDR2 FQNEAQ come from the germline V gene (reference sequence). CDR3 protein: CASSVGTGPGVSETQYF. The CDR3 bases are TGTGCCAGCAGCGTTGGGACAGGCCCAGGGGTATCAGAGACCCAGTACTTC.

The chain links TRBV5-6 to TRBJ2-1; 14 nucleotides align to TRBD2. Germline values: CDR1 SGHDT, CDR2 YYEEEE. Trimming removed 0 bases from V and 12 bases from J; junction bases left unmatched: 5. This CDR3 is built from 15 residues. CDR3 in amino acids: CASSLGLAGGPWQFF. In nucleotides, the CDR3 is TGTGCCAGCAGCTTGGGACTAGCGGGGGGGCCTTGGCAGTTCTTC.

The V and J genes are TRBV11-2 and TRBJ2-2, with 12 bases fitting TRBD2. CDR1 and CDR2 from the germline V gene are SGHAT and FQNNGV. V lost 5 bases to trimming and J lost 0 bases; unmatched junction nucleotides: 1. CDR3 length equals 16 residues. The CDR3 here is CASSGLAGSNTGELFF. CDR3 nucleotides: TGTGCCAGCAGCGGACTAGCGGGGTCGAACACCGGGGAGCTGTTTTTT.

This clone appeared once. The chain combines TRBV27 with TRBJ1-1, with D possibly being TRBD1 (6 bases). The V gene's germline CDR1 is MNHEY and CDR2 SMNVEV (reference sequence). CDR3 length: 13 amino acids. V was shortened by 7 bases and J by 5 bases, with 14 bases between the two germline ends. Written as DNA, the CDR3 is TGTGCCAGCATTTCAGGGGTCGGGACTGAAGCTTTCTTT. This sequence encodes CASISGVGTEAFF.

V is TRBV5-1 and J is TRBJ2-3; 7 nucleotides line up with TRBD2. Germline V lookup: CDR1 SGHRS, CDR2 YFSETQ. Trimming took 7 bases from V and 4 from J; bases not matched to a gene: 12. CDR3 length equals 15 residues. DNA of the CDR3: TGCGCCAGCCGGGATGAGGGAGGGCCAGCAGATACGCAGTATTTT. Translating gives CASRDEGGPADTQYF.

The J gene is TRBJ1-3, the V gene TRBV19, with 8 positions matching TRBD1. The trim removed 7 bases at V and 2 bases at J, leaving 19 bases unmatched. Germline V gene data show CDR1 as LNHDA and CDR2 as SQIVND (reference sequence). The CDR3 contains 19 residues. The CDR3 nucleotides are TGTGCCAGTAACTTCGGGGCGGGGACAGGCTGGAGTGCTGGAAACACCATATATTTT. It specifies CASNFGAGTGWSAGNTIYF.

The rearrangement joins TRBV5-6 to TRBJ2-2; D is undetermined. The length of the CDR3 is 13 residues. Germline CDR1 and CDR2: SGHDT and YYEEEE. V was trimmed by 3 bases and J by 1 base, leaving 4 bases between them. The CDR3 DNA sequence: TGTGCCAGCAGCTACATGAACACCGGGGAGCTGTTTTTT. It yields the protein CASSYMNTGELFF.

V is TRBV6-5 and J is TRBJ2-1, with 7 bases matching TRBD1. This CDR3 is 14 amino acids long. From germline, CDR1 is MNHEY and CDR2 SVGAGI. J lost 7 bases, V lost 5 bases, and 8 bases had no gene match. The CDR3 DNA sequence: TGTGCCAGCAGTCCGCCGGGACAGATAAATGAGCAGTTCTTC. The encoded protein is CASSPPGQINEQFF.